The 26 T cell receptor beta chains below come from one sample, sequenced in a study of blood T cell repertoires in COVID-19. The repertoire was sequenced with immunoSEQ multiplex PCR; TCRdb's copy has only in-frame clones and lacks some. The data hold some 300,000 clones, with roughly 89% observed a single time. The specimen sequenced was peripheral blood. The receptors stem from a woman in her twenties or thirties with COVID-19, enrolled during active disease.

This chain links TRBV6-6 with TRBJ1-2; 9 bases map to TRBD1. The CDR3 is 16 amino acids. Germline V gene sequence: CDR1 MNHNY, CDR2 SVGAGI (reference sequence). V lost 8 bases and J lost 4; bases outside the gene matches: 14. The CDR3 protein is CASRERTGAASYGYTF. CDR3 DNA sequence: TGTGCCAGCCGAGAGAGGACAGGGGCCGCCAGCTATGGCTACACCTTC.

V gene TRBV19 combines with J gene TRBJ1-3, with D possibly being TRBD1 (6 bases). Germline V gene lookup returns CDR1 LNHDA and CDR2 SQIVND (reference sequence). The CDR3 length is 14 residues. V lost 9 bases, J lost 0 bases, and 12 bases lay in between. CDR3 in DNA: TGTGCCAGCGGACAGTCCGGCTCTGGAAACACCATATATTTT. Translation: CASGQSGSGNTIYF.

The rearrangement uses TRBV5-1 and TRBJ1-4, with D unresolved. In germline, CDR1 is SGHRS, CDR2 YFSETQ. The length of the CDR3 is 14 residues. The germline V and J ends were trimmed by 4 bases and 2 bases, with 9 bases remaining between them. The DNA of the CDR3 is TGCGCCAGCAGCGTGGGGAGCACTAATGAAAAACTGTTTTTT. It is translated as CASSVGSTNEKLFF.

J is TRBJ1-2 and V is TRBV14; tentatively, D is TRBD1 (6 bases). V dropped 4 bases and J dropped 3 bases, with 12 bases sitting between them. The CDR3 sequence is 14 residues long. Germline V gene lookup returns CDR1 SGHDN and CDR2 FVKESK. In DNA form, the CDR3 reads TGTGCCAGCAGCCCACGGGCAGGGGACTATGGCTACACCTTC. Its protein product is CASSPRAGDYGYTF.

The chain couples TRBV7-9 to TRBJ2-7; 7 bases agree with TRBD1. Germline trimming cut 6 bases from V and 0 bases from J; bases unmatched to any gene: 20. The germline gives CDR1 SEHNR, CDR2 FQNEAQ (reference sequence). The CDR3 runs 19 residues. CDR3 nucleotide sequence: TGTGCCAGCAGTTCGGTGGGACAGAAGGCCCCTAGGAGCTCCTACGAGCAGTACGTC. Protein sequence: CASSSVGQKAPRSSYEQYV.

The chain employs TRBV12-5 and TRBJ1-1, with TRBD1 identical over 9 bases. The CDR3 extends over 14 amino acids. From germline, CDR1 is LGHNT and CDR2 FRNRAP. After removal of 7 bases from V and 3 bases from J, the junction contained 6 bases not matched to a gene. The CDR3 sequence is CASAYRGQYTEAFF. For the CDR3, the DNA is TGTGCTAGTGCCTACAGGGGGCAATACACTGAAGCTTTCTTT.

The rearrangement joins TRBV24-1 to TRBJ1-5, with 9 positions matching TRBD1. Germline loops: CDR1 KGHDR, CDR2 SFDVKD. V was pared by 7 bases and J by 7 bases, with 10 bases of the junction left unmatched. This CDR3 has 15 amino acids. The CDR3 loop is CATSATGGAQQPQHF. The DNA of the CDR3 is TGTGCCACCAGCGCCACAGGGGGCGCCCAACAGCCCCAGCATTTT.

The chain links TRBV5-4 to TRBJ1-2; 7 bases map to TRBD1. After removal of 5 bases from V and 2 bases from J, the junction contained 6 bases not matched to a gene. The germline gives CDR1 SGHNT, CDR2 YYREEE (reference sequence). The CDR3 is 14 residues long. The CDR3 loop reads CASRLSGGNYGYTF. The CDR3 bases are TGTGCCAGCAGACTATCAGGGGGAAACTATGGCTACACCTTC.

J is TRBJ2-7 and V is TRBV27, with 8 nucleotides matching TRBD1. J gave up 5 bases and V 5 bases, and 11 bases lay outside the gene matches. From germline, CDR1 is MNHEY and CDR2 SMNVEV (reference sequence). The CDR3 contains 15 residues. DNA of the CDR3: TGTGCCAGCAGTGCACGCTGGGACAGGCCTAACGAGCAGTACGTC. This encodes CASSARWDRPNEQYV.

V is TRBV28 and J is TRBJ1-6; 7 bases agree with TRBD1. V was pared by 2 bases and J by 8 bases, with 3 bases of the junction left unmatched. Germline CDR1 is MDHEN and CDR2 is SYDVKM. This CDR3 comprises 14 residues. DNA for the CDR3: TGTGCCAGCAGTTTAGGCAGGGGGGATTCACCCCTCCACTTT. This codes for CASSLGRGDSPLHF.

The genes are TRBV19 and TRBJ2-1; TRBD1 agrees at 10 bases. V trimming: 9 bases; J trimming: 0 bases; junction bases outside the gene matches: 11. Germline CDR1 and CDR2: LNHDA and SQIVND (reference sequence). This CDR3 spans 17 amino acids. Here the CDR3 DNA reads TGTGCCAGGGAGACAGGGGGCAGATTGAGCTCCTACAATGAGCAGTTCTTC. This sequence encodes CARETGGRLSSYNEQFF.

This clone was found once. V usage is TRBV30 and J usage is TRBJ1-2; D call uncertain. The germline V gene has CDR1 GTSNPN and CDR2 SVGIG (reference sequence). The CDR3 contains 13 residues. Trimming pared 1 base from V and 4 bases from J, leaving 10 bases between. The DNA of the CDR3 is TGTGCCTGGAGTGGTGACAACGGCTATGGCTACACCTTC. This codes for CAWSGDNGYGYTF. Full variable domain (missing parts from reference TRBV30 and TRBJ1-2): SQTIHQWPATLVQPVGSPLSLECTVEGTSNPNLYWYRQAAGRGLQLLFYSVGIGQISSEVPQNLSASRPQDRQFILSSKKLLLSDSGFYLCAWSGDNGYGYTFGSGTRLTVV.

The chain has TRBV9 and TRBJ2-3; D ambiguous. CDR1 and CDR2 from the germline V gene are SGDLS and YYNGEE. The CDR3 contains 14 residues. The V end lost 0 bases, the J end lost 4 bases, and 9 bases lay between the germline ends. The CDR3 loop reads CASSVGLEADTQYF. The CDR3 DNA reads as TGTGCCAGCAGCGTAGGACTTGAAGCAGATACGCAGTATTTT.

The chain combines TRBV2 with TRBJ1-4; D unclear. The V gene lost 2 bases and the J gene lost 3 bases, with 10 bases spanning the gap. This CDR3 is 15 amino acids long. In germline, CDR1 is SNHLY, CDR2 FYNNEI. The CDR3 loop reads CASSETRLSNEKLFF. The DNA for the CDR3 is TGTGCCAGCAGTGAAACCAGGCTTTCTAATGAAAAACTGTTTTTT. Complete variable domain (other parts from reference TRBV2 and TRBJ1-4): EPEVTQTPSHQVTQMGQEVILRCVPISNHLYFYWYRQILGQKVEFLVSFYNNEISEKSEIFDDQFSVERPDGSNFTLKIRSTKLEDSAMYFCASSETRLSNEKLFFGSGTQLSVL.

The chain couples TRBV6-2 or TRBV6-3 to TRBJ2-2; 7 bases agree with TRBD1. This CDR3 is built from 16 residues. The V segment lost 4 bases and the J segment 6 bases; nucleotides outside the gene matches: 11. CDR1 is MNHEY and CDR2 is SVGEGT in the germline V gene. The CDR3 DNA is TGTGCCAGCAGTTCACAGGGGCGCGGTATCGCCGGGGAGCTGTTTTTT. Protein sequence: CASSSQGRGIAGELFF.

J is TRBJ1-6 and V is TRBV3-1 (or the pseudogene TRBV3-2); no firm D call. V dropped 4 bases and J dropped 8 bases, with 12 bases sitting between them. CDR3 size: 14 residues. The germline V gene encodes CDR1 LGHDT and CDR2 YNNKEL (reference sequence). Here the CDR3 reads CASSPRDLDSPLHF. The CDR3 DNA sequence: TGTGCCAGCAGCCCCCGGGATCTTGATTCACCCCTCCACTTT.

V usage is TRBV4-1 and J usage is TRBJ1-4, with D possibly being TRBD1 (5 bases). Germline lookup yields CDR1 MGHRA and CDR2 YSYEKL. Trimming removed 4 bases from V and 3 bases from J, with 6 bases in between. This CDR3 contains 13 residues. The CDR3 loop is CASSRQSNEKLFF. DNA for the CDR3: TGCGCCAGCAGCCGACAGTCTAATGAAAAACTGTTTTTT.

This rearrangement joins TRBV6-5 to TRBJ1-1, with D maybe TRBD1 (6 bases). The CDR3 totals 14 residues. V was cut by 6 bases and J by 3 bases, with 14 bases left in between. Germline V CDR1 and CDR2: MNHEY, SVGAGI. CDR3 residues: CASSRPGAYTEAFF. CDR3 DNA: TGTGCCAGCAGCAGGCCAGGGGCATACACTGAAGCTTTCTTT.

The chain employs TRBV2 and TRBJ1-1, with 12 nucleotides matching TRBD1. The CDR3 sequence is 16 residues long. Germline assignment: CDR1 SNHLY and CDR2 FYNNEI. Trimming took 4 bases from V and 5 from J; bases not matched to a gene: 8. The CDR3 region is CASSGPGQGARTEAFF. CDR3 nucleotides: TGTGCCAGCAGTGGCCCGGGACAGGGGGCGAGGACTGAAGCTTTCTTT.

The chain joins TRBV7-9 to TRBJ1-3, with a possible D match to TRBD1 (6 bases). V was cut by 4 bases and J by 4 bases, with 11 bases left in between. Per germline, CDR1 SEHNR and CDR2 FQNEAQ (reference sequence). CDR3 length equals 14 residues. Here the CDR3 reads CASSSTGSGNTIYF. In nucleotides, the CDR3 is TGTGCCAGCAGCTCTACAGGGTCAGGAAACACCATATATTTT.

This chain links TRBV7-9 with TRBJ2-3; weak D call: TRBD2 (5 bases). V was pared by 1 base and J by 3 bases, with 14 bases between. The CDR3 length is 16 residues. CDR1 and CDR2 (germline): SEHNR, FQNEAQ (reference sequence). As DNA, the CDR3 is TGTGCCAGCAGCTTAGGACTAAGAATGATGACAGATACGCAGTATTTT. Translating gives CASSLGLRMMTDTQYF.

The rearrangement uses TRBV9 and TRBJ1-2; a weak D match, TRBD1 (6 bases). CDR3 length: 12 amino acids. Germline V lookup: CDR1 SGDLS, CDR2 YYNGEE. The V and J ends lost 4 bases and 7 bases respectively, with 11 bases between them. The CDR3 nucleotides read TGTGCCAGCAGCACGCCAGGGGTTGGCTACACCTTC. As protein: CASSTPGVGYTF. Combining the CDR3 with reference TRBV9 and TRBJ1-2 gives the whole variable domain DSGVTQTPKHLITATGQRVTLRCSPRSGDLSVYWYQQSLDQGLQFLIQYYNGEERAKGNILERFSAQQFPDLHSELNLSSLELGDSALYFCASSTPGVGYTFGSGTRLTVV.

This clone was seen only once. V gene TRBV7-3 combines with J gene TRBJ2-2; D unresolved. V lost 4 bases and J lost 3, with 3 bases in between. CDR3 size: 12 residues. Germline V gives CDR1 SGHTA, CDR2 FQGTGA. The DNA of the CDR3 is TGTGCCAGCAGCTCCTACACCGGGGAGCTGTTTTTT. It yields the protein CASSSYTGELFF. Full variable domain (remainder filled in from reference TRBV7-3 and TRBJ2-2): GAGVSQTPSNKVTEKGKYVELRCDPISGHTALYWYRQSLGQGPEFLIYFQGTGAADDSGLPNDRFFAVRPEGSVSTLKIQRTERGDSAVYLCASSSYTGELFFGEGSRLTVL.

The chain links TRBV11-2 to TRBJ2-7, with 7 bases fitting TRBD1. V lost 3 bases and J lost 2; bases outside the gene matches: 4. The germline V gene has CDR1 SGHAT and CDR2 FQNNGV. The CDR3 totals 14 residues. The CDR3 loop reads CASSFRDRTYEQYF. The DNA for the CDR3 is TGTGCCAGCAGCTTCCGGGACAGAACCTACGAGCAGTACTTC.

The V call is TRBV18, the J call TRBJ2-7, with TRBD2 as a possible D gene (7 bases). Trimming took 2 bases from V and 6 from J, leaving 11 bases between them. The CDR3 has 13 amino acids. Germline CDR1 and CDR2: KGHSH and LQKENI. Here the CDR3 reads CASSPGGGSEQYV. DNA of the CDR3: TGTGCCAGCTCACCAGGCGGGGGCTCCGAGCAGTACGTC.

This clone was seen once. This chain links TRBV12-3 or TRBV12-4 with TRBJ2-3; D is unclear. V lost 8 bases, J lost 5 bases, and 14 bases lay in between. The CDR3 is made up of 13 amino acids. CDR3 DNA sequence: TGTGCCAGCTCAACCAAGGCAGGAGATACGCAGTATTTT. Amino acids: CASSTKAGDTQYF.